The next 10 T cell receptor beta chains were all read from a single sample in a study of T-cell memory formation after mild COVID-19. Each CDR3 protein is one row after TCRdb ran MiXCR on the 5' RACE reads. The sample lists hundreds of thousands of distinct CDR3 sequences, approximately 29% occurring once. Specimen: PBMCs or a T cell subset sorted from them (not recorded which). The source is an adult woman who had mild COVID-19 (a few samples of this study predate the infection). Cell type and time point are not known.

This clonotype was found a few times. The CDR3 loop is CASSLGAPYEQYF. The CDR3 region has the DNA TGTGCCAGCAGCCTAGGAGCACCCTACGAGCAGTACTTC. The V and J genes are TRBV11-2 and TRBJ2-7; the D is unclear. Deletions cut 5 bases from V and 2 bases from J, with 10 bases between. The CDR3 is 13 amino acids. Germline loops: CDR1 SGHAT, CDR2 FQNNGV.

The V gene is TRBV20-1, the J gene TRBJ2-3, with D tentatively TRBD1 (6 bases). Germline CDR1 reads DFQATT; CDR2 reads SNEGSKA (reference sequence). This CDR3 is 14 amino acids long. Trimming removed 1 base at V and 2 bases at J, with 10 bases between. Written as DNA, the CDR3 is TGCAGTGCTAGAGGCAGGGGTTACACAGATACGCAGTATTTT. Translated: CSARGRGYTDTQYF.

In this sample, this clonotype turned up a few times. Since a much larger clone is just one base distant, this may be a read error. The chain combines TRBV4-2 with TRBJ1-2; D not resolved. Trimming cost V 0 bases and J 7 bases, with 9 bases left between them. CDR1 and CDR2 (germline): LGHNA, YNFKEQ. This CDR3 is built from 13 residues. This CDR3 is CASSQEHPAGYTF. The CDR3 DNA sequence: TGTGCCAGCAGCCAAGAACACCCGGCTGGCTACACCTTC.

J is TRBJ2-7 and V is TRBV7-9; D not certain. Germline CDR1 reads SEHNR; CDR2 reads FQNEAQ (reference sequence). This CDR3 region has 14 residues. V was pared by 5 bases and J by 3 bases, with 14 bases between. The CDR3 DNA sequence: TGTGCCAGCAGCGCCACGGGTCCGAACTACGAGCAGTACTTC. Translation gives CASSATGPNYEQYF. Combining the CDR3 with reference TRBV7-9 and TRBJ2-7 gives the whole variable domain DTGVSQNPRHKITKRGQNVTFRCDPISEHNRLYWYRQTLGQGPEFLTYFQNEAQLEKSRLLSDRFSAERPKGSFSTLEIQRTEQGDSAMYLCASSATGPNYEQYFGPGTRLTVT.

This chain connects TRBV6-2 or TRBV6-3 to TRBJ2-1, with 7 bases that match TRBD2. Germline V CDR1 and CDR2: MNHEY, SVGEGT. The CDR3 contains 16 residues. V gave up 7 bases and J gave up 3 bases; unmatched junction bases: 12. CDR3 nucleotides: TGTGCCAGCACCATCTTCAGAGGACTAGGCTACAATGAGCAGTTCTTC. Translated, it gives CASTIFRGLGYNEQFF.

The V and J genes are TRBV7-9 and TRBJ2-7, with D perhaps matching TRBD1 (6 bases). V dropped 6 bases and J dropped 2 bases, with 11 bases sitting between them. The germline gives CDR1 SEHNR, CDR2 FQNEAQ (reference sequence). This CDR3 has 13 residues. CDR3 sequence (DNA): TGTGCCAGCAGTACGGGACACACCTACGAGCAGTACTTC. Translating gives CASSTGHTYEQYF.

This clonotype was detected only a few times. J is TRBJ2-3 and V is TRBV20-1; D is possibly TRBD1 (6 bases). The CDR3 loop spans 12 amino acids. Germline loops: CDR1 DFQATT, CDR2 SNEGSKA (reference sequence). V lost 2 bases to trimming and J lost 4 bases, with 7 bases between them. The CDR3 bases are TGCAGTGCTAGAAGGACAGCAGATACGCAGTATTTT. Translated, it gives CSARRTADTQYF.

This clonotype occurred once. The chain combines TRBV7-9 with TRBJ2-7; possible D gene TRBD1, 6 bases. Germline values: CDR1 SEHNR, CDR2 FQNEAQ (reference sequence). The V and J ends lost 3 bases and 3 bases respectively, with 9 bases between them. The CDR3 sequence is 13 residues long. This CDR3 reads CASSLTGFYEQYF. In nucleotides, the CDR3 is TGTGCCAGCAGCTTGACAGGCTTCTACGAGCAGTACTTC. The complete variable domain, with remaining parts taken from reference TRBV7-9 and TRBJ2-7, reads DTGVSQNPRHKITKRGQNVTFRCDPISEHNRLYWYRQTLGQGPEFLTYFQNEAQLEKSRLLSDRFSAERPKGSFSTLEIQRTEQGDSAMYLCASSLTGFYEQYFGPGTRLTVT.

The chain couples TRBV4-2 to TRBJ2-3; D unresolved. This CDR3 region has 14 residues. The V gene's germline CDR1 is LGHNA and CDR2 YNFKEQ. The V end lost 4 bases, the J end lost 1 base, and 9 bases lay between the germline ends. CDR3 DNA: TGTGCCAGCAGCCGCTTCCCAGGCACAGATACGCAGTATTTT. Residues: CASSRFPGTDTQYF.

This chain uses TRBV9 with TRBJ2-3; D is perhaps TRBD1 (6 bases). Germline lookup yields CDR1 SGDLS and CDR2 YYNGEE. The CDR3 sequence is 16 residues long. The V end was cut by 2 bases, the J end by 2 bases, with 15 bases between. Here the CDR3 DNA reads TGTGCCAGCAGCGTCCAGGGGATGACCCCCACAGATACGCAGTATTTT. Translating it yields CASSVQGMTPTDTQYF.